A selection of T cell receptor beta chains follows, all from one sample in a study of blood T cell repertoires in COVID-19. Measured with immunoSEQ multiplex PCR; TCRdb has only the in-frame clones, and not every one. Among 250,000 to 350,000 clones listed, approximately 90% were seen once. The sequencing input was peripheral blood. All receptors derive from a woman in her sixties or seventies with acute or convalescent COVID-19. CDR3s include the opening cysteine and the closing phenylalanine or tryptophan. The order of the fields is clone size, D gene, J gene, V gene, CDR3 protein, CDR3 DNA. D genes are given only for firm matches. Some rows have no size entry. The others give once, few or many, or a class for an expanded clone.

clone_size: .
d_call: TRBD2
j_call: TRBJ2-1
v_call: TRBV9
cdr3_aa: CASSAPGLAGVEQFF
cdr3_nt: TGTGCCAGCAGCGCTCCGGGACTAGCGGGAGTTGAGCAGTTCTTC

clone_size: .
d_call: .
j_call: TRBJ1-5
v_call: TRBV28
cdr3_aa: CASSRLQGDDQPQHF
cdr3_nt: TGTGCCAGCAGTCGACTACAGGGAGACGATCAGCCCCAGCATTTT

clone_size: .
d_call: .
j_call: TRBJ1-1
v_call: TRBV5-4
cdr3_aa: CASSSLAAMNTEAFF
cdr3_nt: TGTGCCAGCAGCTCCCTCGCGGCCATGAACACTGAAGCTTTCTTT

clone_size: .
d_call: TRBD2
j_call: TRBJ2-7
v_call: TRBV29-1
cdr3_aa: CSVPGLAPYEQYF
cdr3_nt: TGCAGCGTGCCGGGACTAGCTCCTTACGAGCAGTACTTC

clone_size: .
d_call: TRBD2
j_call: TRBJ2-3
v_call: TRBV2
cdr3_aa: CASTKGRGTDTQYF
cdr3_nt: TGTGCCAGCACCAAGGGGAGGGGCACAGATACGCAGTATTTT

clone_size: .
d_call: .
j_call: TRBJ1-1
v_call: TRBV2
cdr3_aa: CASSEAPSLTEAFF
cdr3_nt: TGTGCCAGCAGTGAAGCGCCTTCGCTAACCGAAGCTTTCTTT

clone_size: .
d_call: TRBD2
j_call: TRBJ2-1
v_call: TRBV27
cdr3_aa: CASSLPGLANEQFF
cdr3_nt: TGTGCCAGCAGTTTACCGGGACTAGCAAATGAGCAGTTCTTC

clone_size: .
d_call: .
j_call: TRBJ1-2
v_call: TRBV15
cdr3_aa: CATSRDRANYGYTF
cdr3_nt: TGTGCCACCAGCAGAGACAGGGCTAACTATGGCTACACCTTC

clone_size: .
d_call: .
j_call: TRBJ1-2
v_call: TRBV28
cdr3_aa: CASTPLGEGLYGYTF
cdr3_nt: TGTGCCAGCACCCCTCTGGGGGAGGGCCTCTATGGCTACACCTTC

clone_size: .
d_call: .
j_call: TRBJ1-1
v_call: TRBV2
cdr3_aa: CASRVGQTNTEAFF
cdr3_nt: TGTGCCAGCAGAGTAGGACAGACGAACACTGAAGCTTTCTTT

clone_size: .
d_call: .
j_call: TRBJ1-1
v_call: TRBV6-5
cdr3_aa: CASSYGQTNTEAFF
cdr3_nt: TGTGCCAGCAGTTACGGACAGACGAACACTGAAGCTTTCTTT

clone_size: .
d_call: TRBD1
j_call: TRBJ2-3
v_call: TRBV7-2
cdr3_aa: CASSLSGQGVDTQYF
cdr3_nt: TGTGCCAGCAGCTTATCGGGACAGGGGGTAGATACGCAGTATTTT

clone_size: once
d_call: .
j_call: TRBJ1-2
v_call: TRBV28
cdr3_aa: CATSEAYGYTF
cdr3_nt: TGTGCCACTTCGGAGGCCTATGGCTACACCTTC

clone_size: .
d_call: TRBD2
j_call: TRBJ2-7
v_call: TRBV18
cdr3_aa: CASSPQGLAGVKQYF
cdr3_nt: TGTGCCAGCTCACCACAGGGACTAGCGGGAGTAAAGCAGTACTTC

clone_size: .
d_call: TRBD1
j_call: TRBJ1-2
v_call: TRBV15
cdr3_aa: CATSRGQGPLGYTF
cdr3_nt: TGTGCCACCAGCAGAGGACAGGGCCCACTGGGCTACACCTTC

clone_size: .
d_call: .
j_call: TRBJ2-7
v_call: TRBV6-5
cdr3_aa: CASSYSRGWDEQYF
cdr3_nt: TGTGCCAGCAGTTACTCTCGAGGGTGGGACGAGCAGTACTTC

clone_size: .
d_call: TRBD1
j_call: TRBJ2-4
v_call: TRBV2
cdr3_aa: CASSEVGQGNIQYF
cdr3_nt: TGTGCCAGCAGTGAAGTGGGACAGGGAAACATTCAGTACTTC

clone_size: .
d_call: .
j_call: TRBJ2-5
v_call: TRBV19
cdr3_aa: CASSTQGQETQYF
cdr3_nt: TGTGCCAGTAGTACACAGGGTCAAGAGACCCAGTACTTC

clone_size: .
d_call: TRBD2
j_call: TRBJ2-5
v_call: TRBV7-7
cdr3_aa: CASSRIGLAIRQETQYF
cdr3_nt: TGTGCCAGCAGCCGGATAGGACTAGCGATAAGACAAGAGACCCAGTACTTC

clone_size: .
d_call: TRBD1
j_call: TRBJ1-1
v_call: TRBV10-3
cdr3_aa: CAIRRPGTVNTEAFF
cdr3_nt: TGTGCCATCCGCCGTCCAGGGACAGTGAACACTGAAGCTTTCTTT

clone_size: .
d_call: TRBD1
j_call: TRBJ1-2
v_call: TRBV28
cdr3_aa: CASSSRDRKIYGYTF
cdr3_nt: TGTGCCAGCAGTTCCCGGGACAGGAAAATCTATGGCTACACCTTC

clone_size: .
d_call: .
j_call: TRBJ1-6
v_call: TRBV27
cdr3_aa: CASSSDRLRSPLHF
cdr3_nt: TGTGCCAGCAGTTCCGACAGGTTGCGTTCACCCCTCCACTTT

clone_size: .
d_call: .
j_call: TRBJ2-2
v_call: TRBV6-2/TRBV6-3
cdr3_aa: CASSSLRGATGELFF
cdr3_nt: TGTGCCAGCAGTTCTCTTAGGGGCGCGACCGGGGAGCTGTTTTTT

clone_size: .
d_call: .
j_call: TRBJ1-3
v_call: TRBV6-5
cdr3_aa: CASSLAHSSGNTIYF
cdr3_nt: TGTGCCAGCAGTTTAGCCCATAGCTCTGGAAACACCATATATTTT

clone_size: .
d_call: .
j_call: TRBJ1-4
v_call: TRBV19
cdr3_aa: CASSLAALRAGEKLFF
cdr3_nt: TGTGCCAGTAGTCTGGCGGCCCTCAGGGCAGGCGAAAAACTGTTTTTT

clone_size: .
d_call: .
j_call: TRBJ1-6
v_call: TRBV5-1
cdr3_aa: CASSPDGGRGSPLHF
cdr3_nt: TGCGCCAGCAGCCCGGACGGGGGGCGAGGATCACCCCTCCACTTT

clone_size: .
d_call: .
j_call: TRBJ2-3
v_call: TRBV2
cdr3_aa: CASSWTSNTDTQYF
cdr3_nt: TGTGCCAGCAGTTGGACATCAAACACAGATACGCAGTATTTT

clone_size: .
d_call: .
j_call: TRBJ2-5
v_call: TRBV7-2
cdr3_aa: CASSVSVAVGPLTQYF
cdr3_nt: TGTGCCAGCAGCGTATCAGTAGCGGTGGGGCCTTTGACCCAGTACTTC

clone_size: .
d_call: TRBD1
j_call: TRBJ2-7
v_call: TRBV24-1
cdr3_aa: CATSETGTGNSYEQYF
cdr3_nt: TGTGCCACCAGTGAAACCGGGACAGGGAACTCCTACGAGCAGTACTTC

clone_size: few
d_call: .
j_call: TRBJ1-2
v_call: TRBV5-5
cdr3_aa: CASSPEGEGYTF
cdr3_nt: TGTGCCAGCAGCCCGGAGGGTGAGGGCTACACCTTC

clone_size: .
d_call: TRBD1
j_call: TRBJ1-2
v_call: TRBV3-1/TRBV3-2
cdr3_aa: CARLWTGRANYGYTF
cdr3_nt: TGTGCCCGCCTTTGGACAGGGCGAGCTAACTATGGCTACACCTTC

clone_size: .
d_call: .
j_call: TRBJ1-2
v_call: TRBV9
cdr3_aa: CASSPGDGSYGYTF
cdr3_nt: TGTGCCAGCAGCCCCGGGGACGGGAGCTATGGCTACACCTTC

clone_size: once
d_call: TRBD1
j_call: TRBJ1-1
v_call: TRBV19
cdr3_aa: CASSRVNFRGRFEAFF
cdr3_nt: TGTGCCAGTAGCCGAGTGAATTTCAGGGGGAGATTTGAAGCTTTCTTT

clone_size: .
d_call: TRBD1
j_call: TRBJ1-3
v_call: TRBV7-2
cdr3_aa: CASSRDRADGNTIYF
cdr3_nt: TGTGCCAGCAGCCGGGACAGGGCCGATGGAAACACCATATATTTT

clone_size: .
d_call: TRBD1
j_call: TRBJ1-2
v_call: TRBV4-3
cdr3_aa: CASSQDNRGVLGYTF
cdr3_nt: TGCGCCAGCAGCCAAGATAACAGGGGAGTTCTTGGCTACACCTTC

clone_size: .
d_call: TRBD1
j_call: TRBJ1-4
v_call: TRBV6-5
cdr3_aa: CASSYEGAYREKLFF
cdr3_nt: TGTGCCAGCAGTTACGAGGGGGCTTATCGGGAAAAACTGTTTTTT

clone_size: .
d_call: .
j_call: TRBJ2-3
v_call: TRBV6-2/TRBV6-3
cdr3_aa: CASSWARGTDTQYF
cdr3_nt: TGTGCCAGCAGTTGGGCCAGGGGCACAGATACGCAGTATTTT

clone_size: .
d_call: .
j_call: TRBJ1-5
v_call: TRBV27
cdr3_aa: CASSSQTEPGNQPQHF
cdr3_nt: TGTGCCAGCAGTTCGCAGACAGAACCGGGCAATCAGCCCCAGCATTTT

clone_size: .
d_call: TRBD1
j_call: TRBJ2-5
v_call: TRBV9
cdr3_aa: CASSTSGTDQETQYF
cdr3_nt: TGTGCCAGCAGCACCTCCGGGACAGACCAAGAGACCCAGTACTTC

clone_size: .
d_call: TRBD1
j_call: TRBJ1-2
v_call: TRBV19
cdr3_aa: CASRGQAGGYTF
cdr3_nt: TGTGCCAGTCGCGGACAGGCTGGTGGCTACACCTTC

clone_size: .
d_call: TRBD1
j_call: TRBJ2-1
v_call: TRBV15
cdr3_aa: CATSDYPQVGTGGNNEQFF
cdr3_nt: TGTGCCACCAGCGACTATCCTCAAGTCGGGACAGGGGGCAACAATGAGCAGTTCTTC

clone_size: .
d_call: TRBD1
j_call: TRBJ2-4
v_call: TRBV7-9
cdr3_aa: CASSLDRGLTLAKNIQYF
cdr3_nt: TGTGCCAGCAGCTTAGACAGGGGCCTAACTTTAGCCAAAAACATTCAGTACTTC

clone_size: .
d_call: .
j_call: TRBJ2-3
v_call: TRBV6-5
cdr3_aa: CASSSNNRIDTQYF
cdr3_nt: TGTGCCAGCAGTTCTAACAACAGGATTGATACGCAGTATTTT

clone_size: few
d_call: TRBD1
j_call: TRBJ2-2
v_call: TRBV5-4
cdr3_aa: CASRRGQGDGELFF
cdr3_nt: TGTGCCAGCAGGAGGGGACAGGGGGACGGGGAGCTGTTTTTT